This T cell receptor (beta chain) stems from a study of T cell clonality in common variable immunodeficiency. General study points: CVID subjects shared fewer TCRbeta clones than healthy controls did. Fewer deletions and N-nucleotide insertions were reportedly seen in common variable immunodeficiency TCR beta sequences.

CVID and control samples used equivalent genomic DNA input. Sequenced by immunoSEQ multiplex PCR; TCRdb stores in-frame clones only, minus some. Observed in the sample are roughly 7,300 clones, none of them singletons. This clone was recorded many times. Its antigen is not identified. Read data end 3 residues before the CDR3 end; the end is taken from the germline J gene. The CDR3 covers 16 residues. V shed 4 bases, J shed 0 bases, and the junction held 4 bases outside the gene matches. Looked up from germline, CDR1 is SGHDN and CDR2 is FVKESK. The source of this sequence is a human donor with common variable immunodeficiency. The sequencing input was peripheral blood mononuclear cells. The J gene is TRBJ2-1, the V gene TRBV14; 9 bases are a match to TRBD2. CDR3 sequence: CASSPLAGSSYNEQFF. The CDR3 DNA, read in part, is TGTGCCAGCAGCCCTCTAGCGGGGAGCTCCTACAATGAG.